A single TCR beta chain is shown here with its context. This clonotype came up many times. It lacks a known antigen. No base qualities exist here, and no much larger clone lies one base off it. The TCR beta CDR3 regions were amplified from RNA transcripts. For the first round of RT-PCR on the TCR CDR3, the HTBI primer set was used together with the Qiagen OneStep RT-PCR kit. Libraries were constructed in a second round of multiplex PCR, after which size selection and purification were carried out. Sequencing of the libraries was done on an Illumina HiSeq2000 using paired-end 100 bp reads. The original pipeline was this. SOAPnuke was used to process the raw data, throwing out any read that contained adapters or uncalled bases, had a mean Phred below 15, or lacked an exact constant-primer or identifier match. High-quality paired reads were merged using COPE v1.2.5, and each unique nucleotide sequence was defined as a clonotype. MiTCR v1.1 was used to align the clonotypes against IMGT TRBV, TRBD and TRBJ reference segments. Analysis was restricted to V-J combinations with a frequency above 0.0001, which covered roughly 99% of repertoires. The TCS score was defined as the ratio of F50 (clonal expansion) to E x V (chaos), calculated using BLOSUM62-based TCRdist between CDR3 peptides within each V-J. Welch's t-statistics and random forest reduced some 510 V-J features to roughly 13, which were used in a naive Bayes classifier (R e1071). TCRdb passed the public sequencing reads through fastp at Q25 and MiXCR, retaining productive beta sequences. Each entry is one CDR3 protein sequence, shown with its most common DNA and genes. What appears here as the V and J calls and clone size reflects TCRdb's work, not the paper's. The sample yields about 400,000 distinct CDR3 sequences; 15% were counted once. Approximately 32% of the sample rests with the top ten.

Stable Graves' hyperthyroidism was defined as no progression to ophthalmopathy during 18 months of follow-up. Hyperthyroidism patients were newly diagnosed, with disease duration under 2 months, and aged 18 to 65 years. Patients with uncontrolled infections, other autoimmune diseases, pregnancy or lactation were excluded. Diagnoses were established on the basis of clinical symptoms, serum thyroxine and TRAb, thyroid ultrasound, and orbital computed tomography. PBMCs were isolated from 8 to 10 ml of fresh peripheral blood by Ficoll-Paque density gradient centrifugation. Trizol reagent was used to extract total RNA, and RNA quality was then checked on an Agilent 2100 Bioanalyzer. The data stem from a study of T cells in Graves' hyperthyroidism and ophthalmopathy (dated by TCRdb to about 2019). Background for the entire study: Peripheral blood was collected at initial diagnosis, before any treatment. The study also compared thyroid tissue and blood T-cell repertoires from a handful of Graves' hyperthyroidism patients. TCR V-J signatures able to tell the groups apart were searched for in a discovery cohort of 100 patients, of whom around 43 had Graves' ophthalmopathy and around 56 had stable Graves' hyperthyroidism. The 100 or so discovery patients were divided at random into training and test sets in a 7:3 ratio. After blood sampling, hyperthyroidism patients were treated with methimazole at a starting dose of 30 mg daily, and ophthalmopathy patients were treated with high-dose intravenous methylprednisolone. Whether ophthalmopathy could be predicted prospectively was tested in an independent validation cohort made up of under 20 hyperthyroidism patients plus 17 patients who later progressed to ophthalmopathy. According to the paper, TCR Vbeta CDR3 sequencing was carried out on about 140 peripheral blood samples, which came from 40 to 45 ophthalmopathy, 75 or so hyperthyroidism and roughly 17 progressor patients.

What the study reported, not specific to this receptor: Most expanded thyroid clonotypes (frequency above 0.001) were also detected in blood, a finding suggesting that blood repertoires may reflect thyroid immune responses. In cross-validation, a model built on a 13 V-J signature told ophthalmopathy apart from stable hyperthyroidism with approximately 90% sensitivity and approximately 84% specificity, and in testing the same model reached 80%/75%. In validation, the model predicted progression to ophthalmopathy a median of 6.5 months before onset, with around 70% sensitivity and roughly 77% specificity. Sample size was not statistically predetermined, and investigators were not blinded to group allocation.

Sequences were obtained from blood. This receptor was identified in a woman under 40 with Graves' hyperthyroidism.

The encoded CDR3 is CASSQDRGTGAYEQYF. The sequence in DNA is TGTGCCAGCAGCCAAGATAGGGGGACTGGAGCTTACGAGCAGTACTTC. The receptor chain draws on TRBV3-1 and TRBJ2-7; the D call could be TRBD1 or TRBD2, with each sharing 6 bases. CDR1 and CDR2 were assigned from the germline V gene (reference sequence) as LGHDT and YNNKEL. The junction shows trimming of 0 bases on V and 4 bases on J, plus 16 bases between the germline ends. The CDR3, from cysteine to phenylalanine, totals 16 residues. The sequence is cut down to CDR3 DNA, 48 bases in frame from base 1.